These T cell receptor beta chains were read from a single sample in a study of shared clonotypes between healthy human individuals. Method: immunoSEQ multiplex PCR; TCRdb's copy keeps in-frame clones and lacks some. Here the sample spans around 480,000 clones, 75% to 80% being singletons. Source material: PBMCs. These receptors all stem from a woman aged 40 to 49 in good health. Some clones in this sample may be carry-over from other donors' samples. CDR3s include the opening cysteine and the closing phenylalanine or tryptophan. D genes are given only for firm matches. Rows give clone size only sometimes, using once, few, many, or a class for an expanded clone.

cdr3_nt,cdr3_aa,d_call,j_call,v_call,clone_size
TGTGCCAGCAGTTTGTTCAGGGGTAATCAGCCCCAGCATTTT,CASSLFRGNQPQHF,NA,TRBJ1-5,TRBV28,NA
TGTGCCAGCACCCAGAGCTCTGGGGCCAACGTCCTGACTTTC,CASTQSSGANVLTF,NA,TRBJ2-6,TRBV7-9,NA
TGTGCCAGCTCACCAATGACAGGGAACAATCAGCCCCAGCATTTT,CASSPMTGNNQPQHF,TRBD1,TRBJ1-5,TRBV18,NA
TGTGCCAGCAGCTCAACCGGGACTACCTACAATGAGCAGTTCTTC,CASSSTGTTYNEQFF,TRBD2,TRBJ2-1,TRBV7-3,NA
TGTGCCAGCAGTACCGGACGAACCAACACCGGGGAGCTGTTTTTT,CASSTGRTNTGELFF,NA,TRBJ2-2,TRBV5-4,NA
TGTGCCAGCAGTGAAGTCGCAGGGAGCAATCAGCCCCAGCATTTT,CASSEVAGSNQPQHF,NA,TRBJ1-5,TRBV6-4,NA
TGTGCCTGGAGTGCCCCGGGGGCGCAGGTTGGCTACACCTTC,CAWSAPGAQVGYTF,NA,TRBJ1-2,TRBV30,many
TGTGCCAGCAGCGTAGCCCCGAGCTACACAGATACGCAGTATTTT,CASSVAPSYTDTQYF,NA,TRBJ2-3,TRBV9,NA
TGTGCCAGCAGTGACGCACTGAACACCGGGGAGCTGTTTTTT,CASSDALNTGELFF,NA,TRBJ2-2,TRBV25-1,NA
TGTGCCAGCAGTTACAGAGACAGGCCGAACACTGAAGCTTTCTTT,CASSYRDRPNTEAFF,NA,TRBJ1-1,TRBV27,NA
TGTGCCAGCAGAACCCAGGGGGCCTACGAGCAGTACTTC,CASRTQGAYEQYF,TRBD1,TRBJ2-7,TRBV6-5,NA
TGTGCCAGCAGCCCCCCAGGTTCTGGAGGGGGAGATACGCAGTATTTT,CASSPPGSGGGDTQYF,NA,TRBJ2-3,TRBV7-9,NA
TGTGCCAGTAGTATAGGCGGATTTCAAGAGACCCAGTACTTC,CASSIGGFQETQYF,NA,TRBJ2-5,TRBV19,NA
TGTGCCAGTAGTCTGAGCGGGAGGGTGGTCGGGGAGCTGTTTTTT,CASSLSGRVVGELFF,TRBD2,TRBJ2-2,TRBV19,NA
TGTGCCAGCAGCCTTCGGCCCAACACCGGGGAGCTGTTTTTT,CASSLRPNTGELFF,NA,TRBJ2-2,TRBV11-2,NA
TGTGCCAGCAGTTACTCAGGGAGGCCCCTCCACTTT,CASSYSGRPLHF,NA,TRBJ1-6,TRBV6-5,once
TGTGCCAGCAGTTCCAGGACAGGGAACCAAGAGACCCAGTACTTC,CASSSRTGNQETQYF,TRBD1,TRBJ2-5,TRBV28,NA
TGTGCCAGCAGTCGTACAGGATTCCAAGAGACCCAGTACTTC,CASSRTGFQETQYF,NA,TRBJ2-5,TRBV6-6,once
TGTGCCAGTACCTTCCTTTTTGGGCAGGGCAACACTGAAGCTTTCTTT,CASTFLFGQGNTEAFF,NA,TRBJ1-1,TRBV19,NA
TGTGCCAGCAGTGGGGGGATTCCCGGGACTAGCGGTTGGGGCGGGGAGCTGTTTTTT,CASSGGIPGTSGWGGELFF,TRBD2,TRBJ2-2,TRBV27,NA
TGTGCCAGCTCACAACTGGACAGCGAAGCTTTCTTT,CASSQLDSEAFF,NA,TRBJ1-1,TRBV18,NA
TGTGCCAGCAGAAAAACGGGGACGTCAGGGAACACCATATATTTT,CASRKTGTSGNTIYF,NA,TRBJ1-3,TRBV7-6,NA
TGTGCCATCAGTGGGGACAGGGGGCGCGTCTTTGGCTACACCTTC,CAISGDRGRVFGYTF,TRBD1,TRBJ1-2,TRBV10-3,NA
TGTGCCAGCAGCCGGACTAGGGTTTCCGAGCAGTACTTC,CASSRTRVSEQYF,TRBD2,TRBJ2-7,TRBV5-6,NA
TGTGCCAGCAGCTTAGAAGCTTCGAGCGACGAGCAGTACTTC,CASSLEASSDEQYF,NA,TRBJ2-7,TRBV7-6,many
TGTGCCAGCAAGGGCGGGAGGGCCGGGGAGACCCAGTACTTC,CASKGGRAGETQYF,TRBD2,TRBJ2-5,TRBV2,NA
TGTGCCAGCAGCTTAGCGGTCTACACTGAAGCTTTCTTT,CASSLAVYTEAFF,NA,TRBJ1-1,TRBV7-9,NA
TGCAGTGCTAGGGAGAGCCAGTACTTC,CSARESQYF,NA,TRBJ2-5,TRBV20-1,NA
TGTGCCAGCAGCCTCGGGGTGGGGAGCTACAATGAGCAGTTCTTC,CASSLGVGSYNEQFF,NA,TRBJ2-1,TRBV7-9,few
TGTGCCAGCTCACCGGGTCTTACAGTGAACACCGGGGAGCTGTTTTTT,CASSPGLTVNTGELFF,NA,TRBJ2-2,TRBV18,NA
TGTGCCAGCAGCTCCGTAGGGGGGCAAGAGACCCAGTACTTC,CASSSVGGQETQYF,NA,TRBJ2-5,TRBV5-4,once
TGTGCCAGCAGCTCAAGACTAGGGGACACCGGGGAGCTGTTTTTT,CASSSRLGDTGELFF,NA,TRBJ2-2,TRBV7-9,once
TGTGCCACCAGCAGCCGAGGGGCTAGCACAGATACGCAGTATTTT,CATSSRGASTDTQYF,NA,TRBJ2-3,TRBV15,many